The clone carrying this TCR beta chain was seen many times. This sample is part of a study of metastatic and nonmetastatic thyroid tumors. Study context: Both malignant and benign thyroid patients supplied peripheral blood and tumor or nodule tissue samples, across which the repertoires of these patients were then compared.

Every patient was untreated before thyroid surgery. V lost 4 bases and J 8 bases, leaving 12 bases between the germline ends. The CDR3 consists of 12 residues. Germline lookup yields CDR1 GTSNPN and CDR2 SVGIG (reference sequence). TCRdb re-called the PCR reads with MiXCR. The sample records more than 15,000 clones, 25% to 30% being singletons. The sample comprised tumor tissue. V and J are TRBV30 and TRBJ2-1; unclear D gene. The source is a male donor with papillary thyroid cancer or a benign thyroid nodule (not recorded which). Some clones in this sample may be carry-over from other donors' samples. CDR3 nucleotide sequence: TGTGCCTGGAACATTCACGGTTATGAGCAGTTCTTC. Its protein product is CAWNIHGYEQFF.